There are a few counts of the clone carrying this TCR beta chain. After removal of 1 base from V and 0 bases from J, the junction contained 5 bases not matched to a gene. This CDR3 is 15 amino acids long. Germline V gives CDR1 DFQATT, CDR2 SNEGSKA (reference sequence). This entry is derived from a study of Graves' ophthalmopathy and Graves' hyperthyroidism. Amplified TCR beta CDR3 regions were obtained using RNA transcripts as template. HTBI primers primed a first-round RT-PCR, and a second-round multiplex PCR followed. From the multiplex PCR reads, TCRdb called clonotypes with MiXCR, one entry per CDR3 protein. Seen here are around 600,000 distinct CDR3 sequences, 35% to 50% observed once, and the top ten hold over 2.5%.

The chain employs TRBV20-1 and TRBJ2-5, with 7 bases matching TRBD2. Material: peripheral blood. This sequence was found in an adult man with Graves' ophthalmopathy. In nucleotides, the CDR3 is TGCAGTGCTAGAGGGCAAGCGGGGTACCAAGAGACCCAGTACTTC. It codes for CSARGQAGYQETQYF.